The sequence of this T cell receptor beta chain was determined in a study of T cell changes during pregnancy in multiple sclerosis. Produced via immunoSEQ multiplex PCR; TCRdb's table is partial and in-frame only. Of around 20,000 clones listed, 88% were seen once; the top ten hold roughly 5.5%. Germline loops: CDR1 SEHNR, CDR2 FQNEAQ (reference sequence). The CDR3 is 13 residues long. V shed 5 bases and J 3 bases; nucleotides not matched to a gene: 4. The specimen was CD8+ T cells from peripheral blood mononuclear cells, collected after pregnancy. This rearrangement joins TRBV7-9 to TRBJ2-7; 7 bases agree with TRBD2. The clonotype was recovered from a female donor in good health, enrolled as a control in a pregnancy study. The CDR3 loop reads CASSGGGNYEQYF. The CDR3, as DNA: TGTGCCAGCAGCGGGGGGGGAAACTACGAGCAGTACTTC.